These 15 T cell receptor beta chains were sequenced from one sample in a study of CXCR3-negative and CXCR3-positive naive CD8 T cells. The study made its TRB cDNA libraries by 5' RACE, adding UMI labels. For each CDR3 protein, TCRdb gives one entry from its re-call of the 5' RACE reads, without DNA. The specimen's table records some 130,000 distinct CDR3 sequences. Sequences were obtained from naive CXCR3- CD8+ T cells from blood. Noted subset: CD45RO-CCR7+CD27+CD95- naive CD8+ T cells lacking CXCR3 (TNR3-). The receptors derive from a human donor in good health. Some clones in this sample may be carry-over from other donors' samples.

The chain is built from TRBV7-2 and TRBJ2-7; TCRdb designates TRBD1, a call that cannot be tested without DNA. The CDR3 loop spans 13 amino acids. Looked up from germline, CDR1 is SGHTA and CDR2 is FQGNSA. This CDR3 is CASSFAVLYEQYF.

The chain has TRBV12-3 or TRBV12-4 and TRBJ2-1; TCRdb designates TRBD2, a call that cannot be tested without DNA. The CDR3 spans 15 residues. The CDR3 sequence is CASSRTSGEYNEQFF.

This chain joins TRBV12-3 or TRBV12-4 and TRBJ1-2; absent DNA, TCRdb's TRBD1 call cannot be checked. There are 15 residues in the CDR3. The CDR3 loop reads CASTSLETGSYGYTF.

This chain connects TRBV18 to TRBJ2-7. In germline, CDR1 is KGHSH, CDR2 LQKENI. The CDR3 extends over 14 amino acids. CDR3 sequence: CASSPSGSSYEQYF.

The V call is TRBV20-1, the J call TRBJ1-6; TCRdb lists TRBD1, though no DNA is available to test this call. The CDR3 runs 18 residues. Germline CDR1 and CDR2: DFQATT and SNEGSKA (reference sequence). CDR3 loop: CSARSQSLSDNYNSPLHF.

The CDR3 here is CASSQRSDTDTQYF. This rearrangement joins TRBV14 to TRBJ2-3. The CDR3 is 14 residues long. Germline V gene sequence: CDR1 SGHDN, CDR2 FVKESK. The full variable domain, completed using reference TRBV14 and TRBJ2-3, is EAGVTQFPSHSVIEKGQTVTLRCDPISGHDNLYWYRRVMGKEIKFLLHFVKESKQDESGMPNNRFLAERTGGTYSTLKVQPAELEDSGVYFCASSQRSDTDTQYFGPGTRLTVL.

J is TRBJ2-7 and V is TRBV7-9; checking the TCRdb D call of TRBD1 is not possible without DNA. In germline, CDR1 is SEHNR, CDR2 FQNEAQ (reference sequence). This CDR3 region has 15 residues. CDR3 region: CASSPRTPGNYEQYF. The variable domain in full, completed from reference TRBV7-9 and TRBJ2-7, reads DTGVSQNPRHKITKRGQNVTFRCDPISEHNRLYWYRQTLGQGPEFLTYFQNEAQLEKSRLLSDRFSAERPKGSFSTLEIQRTEQGDSAMYLCASSPRTPGNYEQYFGPGTRLTVT.

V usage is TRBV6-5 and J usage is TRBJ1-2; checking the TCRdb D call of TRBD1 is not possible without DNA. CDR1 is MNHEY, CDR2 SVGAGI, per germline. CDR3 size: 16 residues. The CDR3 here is CASSYSQVDSSPGYTF.

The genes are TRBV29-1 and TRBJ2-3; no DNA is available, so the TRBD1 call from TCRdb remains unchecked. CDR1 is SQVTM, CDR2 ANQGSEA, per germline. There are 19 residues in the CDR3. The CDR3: CSVGVAGTSWDISTDTQYF.

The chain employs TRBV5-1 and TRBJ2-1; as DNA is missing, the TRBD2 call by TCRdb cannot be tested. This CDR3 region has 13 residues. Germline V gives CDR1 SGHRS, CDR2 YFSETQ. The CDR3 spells CASSLRGYDEQFF.

The CDR3 is CASRPTVNFNEQFF. V gene TRBV3-1 combines with J gene TRBJ2-1. Germline CDR1 is LGHDT and CDR2 is YNNKEL (reference sequence). This CDR3 is 14 amino acids long.

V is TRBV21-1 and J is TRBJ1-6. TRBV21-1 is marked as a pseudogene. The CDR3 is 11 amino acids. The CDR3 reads CASRGKSPLHF.

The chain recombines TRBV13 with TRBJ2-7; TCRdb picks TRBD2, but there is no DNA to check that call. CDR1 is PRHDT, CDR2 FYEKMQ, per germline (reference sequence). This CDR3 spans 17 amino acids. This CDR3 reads CASSPLLAGGSSYEQYF.

The CDR3 here is CSARAREYQPQHF. The rearrangement uses TRBV20-1 and TRBJ1-5; TCRdb reports TRBD1, a call that lacks DNA to check it against. From germline, CDR1 is DFQATT and CDR2 SNEGSKA (reference sequence). The CDR3 has 13 amino acids.

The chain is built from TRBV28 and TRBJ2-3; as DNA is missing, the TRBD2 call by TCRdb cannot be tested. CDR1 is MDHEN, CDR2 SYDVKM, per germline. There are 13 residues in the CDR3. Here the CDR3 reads CASSPRTTDTQYF. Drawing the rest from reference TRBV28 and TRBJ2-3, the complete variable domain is DVKVTQSSRYLVKRTGEKVFLECVQDMDHENMFWYRQDPGLGLRLIYFSYDVKMKEKGDIPEGYSVSREKKERFSLILESASTNQTSMYLCASSPRTTDTQYFGPGTRLTVL.